This T cell receptor beta chain stems from a study of early T cells in non-severe SARS-CoV-2 infection. Attached unique molecular identifiers marked individual cDNA molecules. TCRdb re-derived calls from the 5' RACE reads in MiXCR, one entry per CDR3 protein. This table holds more than 80,000 distinct CDR3 sequences, roughly 13% found once. This clonotype was observed many times. The ends lost 2 bases at V and 6 bases at J; junction bases unmatched: 9. The germline CDR1 and CDR2 sequences are SGHAT and FQNNGV. The CDR3 runs 15 residues. The sample taken for sequencing was whole blood. This rearrangement joins TRBV11-2 to TRBJ1-1, with 7 bases fitting TRBD1. The TCR sequence derives from an adult who was a healthcare worker with PCR-confirmed SARS-CoV-2 infection or an uninfected control (not recorded which). This CDR3 reads CASSLRVQGVAEAFF. The CDR3 DNA reads as TGTGCCAGCAGCTTAAGAGTGCAGGGGGTCGCTGAAGCTTTCTTT.